The rows below give T cell receptor beta chains drawn from one sample of a study of technical replicates of blood from several donors. Profiling relied on immunoSEQ multiplex PCR, and the TCRdb table lists in-frame clones only, not all of them. This sample has 85,000 to 90,000 clones, with approximately 90% found just once. Sequencing used T cells isolated from PBMCs. These receptors all stem from a human donor in good health. CDR3s include the opening cysteine and the closing phenylalanine or tryptophan. A D gene is named only where the DNA matches it firmly. Clone size is given for some rows only: seen once, a few or many times, or a class if the clone is expanded.

j_call clone_size cdr3_length d_call v_call cdr3_nt cdr3_aa
TRBJ1-4 - 14 TRBD1 TRBV5-1 TGCGCCAGCAGAGGCGACAGGGCGAATGAAAAACTGTTTTTT CASRGDRANEKLFF
TRBJ2-7 - 14 TRBD1 TRBV19 TGTGCCAGTAGTTTCGGACAGGGGCCGTACGAGCAGTACTTC CASSFGQGPYEQYF
TRBJ2-6 - 18 TRBD1 TRBV27 TGTGCCAGCACGGACAGGGTCCTCCTTGGCTCTGGGGCCAACGTCCTGACTTTC CASTDRVLLGSGANVLTF
TRBJ2-2 - 15 - TRBV15 TGTGCCACCAGCATATCCCTACAGGGAACCGGGGAGCTGTTTTTT CATSISLQGTGELFF
TRBJ1-5 - 13 TRBD1 TRBV9 TGTGCCAGCAGCAATGGACAGGGCCAGCCCCAGCATTTT CASSNGQGQPQHF
TRBJ1-2 - 13 TRBD1 TRBV25-1 TGTGCCAGCAGTGAAACCAGGGGGAATGGCTACACCTTC CASSETRGNGYTF
TRBJ1-2 - 12 TRBD1 TRBV6-1 TGTGCCACCCTGGACAGGAACTATGGCTACACCTTC CATLDRNYGYTF
TRBJ1-4 - 15 - TRBV7-9 TGTGCCAGCAGCCCATACACAGCAACTAATGAAAAACTGTTTTTT CASSPYTATNEKLFF
TRBJ2-3 - 14 TRBD1 TRBV5-1 TGCGCCAGCAGCCCAACAGGGGGCCTAGATACGCAGTATTTT CASSPTGGLDTQYF
TRBJ1-3 few 13 - TRBV30 TGTGCCTGGAGGGGGCTCTCTGGAAACACCATATATTTT CAWRGLSGNTIYF
TRBJ2-3 - 14 - TRBV2 TGTGCCAGCAGGATTGACAGTAGCACAGATACGCAGTATTTT CASRIDSSTDTQYF
TRBJ2-1 once 14 TRBD2 TRBV6-5 TGTGCCAGCAGTGTGCGCGGGGGGAGGCGTGAGCAGTTCTTC CASSVRGGRREQFF
TRBJ2-7 - 14 TRBD1 TRBV7-6 TGTGCCAGCAGCTCAGGGACAGAGAGCTACGAGCAGTACTTC CASSSGTESYEQYF
TRBJ2-7 - 14 - TRBV6-5 TGTGCCAGCAGTTACACCCGAGGGGGTGGCGAGCAGTACTTC CASSYTRGGGEQYF
TRBJ1-1 - 13 - TRBV23-1 TGCGCCAGCAGTGTGAGAGGGGGCACTGAAGCTTTCTTT CASSVRGGTEAFF
TRBJ2-3 once 11 - TRBV29-1 TGCAGCGTTGGAGCCGGGGATACGCAGTATTTT CSVGAGDTQYF
TRBJ2-6 - 20 TRBD1 TRBV4-1 TGCGCCAGCAGCCAAGTGATGGGACAGGGGGCTTCCTTTGGGGCCAACGTCCTGACTTTC CASSQVMGQGASFGANVLTF
TRBJ2-5 - 15 TRBD1 TRBV5-1 TGCGCCAGCAGCTTCCCCACAGGGGTCCAAGAGACCCAGTACTTC CASSFPTGVQETQYF
TRBJ1-2 - 14 - TRBV14 TGTGCCAGCAGCCAAGTAGGAGGGTACTATGGCTACACCTTC CASSQVGGYYGYTF
TRBJ1-5 once 17 TRBD1 TRBV19 TGTGCCAGTAGAAACACTTTGGGTGGGACAGGGAATCAGCCCCAGCATTTT CASRNTLGGTGNQPQHF
TRBJ2-5 - 14 TRBD1 TRBV11-2 TGTGCCAGCAGCGCCTGGGACAGCCAAGAGACCCAGTACTTC CASSAWDSQETQYF
TRBJ2-2 - 14 TRBD1 TRBV11-3 TGTGCCAGCAGCTTTGAGGGGGCCGGGGGGGAGCTGTTTTTT CASSFEGAGGELFF
TRBJ2-7 - 13 - TRBV10-2 TGCGCCAGCAGTGTTGGGCCGTTTTTGGAGCAGTACTTC CASSVGPFLEQYF
TRBJ2-1 - 18 TRBD2 TRBV11-1 TGTGCCAGCAGCTTAATGGTCGCTGGGACTAGCGGGAGCAATGAGCAGTTCTTC CASSLMVAGTSGSNEQFF
TRBJ2-7 - 17 TRBD1 TRBV6-1 TGTGCCAGCAGTGACAGGGTAGGGGGCCCGGGGATGCGGGAGCAGTACTTC CASSDRVGGPGMREQYF
TRBJ2-7 - 17 TRBD2 TRBV2 TGTGCCAGCAGGAGGCTTTTTTGGCGGGGGGACTCCTACGAGCAGTACTTC CASRRLFWRGDSYEQYF
TRBJ2-5 - 13 - TRBV5-1 TGCGCCAGCAGCGTCCTAGGATGGGAGACCCAGTACTTC CASSVLGWETQYF
TRBJ2-7 - 16 TRBD1 TRBV4-1 TGCGCCAGCAGCCAAGATGCGGGACAGGAGATCTACGAGCAGTACTTC CASSQDAGQEIYEQYF